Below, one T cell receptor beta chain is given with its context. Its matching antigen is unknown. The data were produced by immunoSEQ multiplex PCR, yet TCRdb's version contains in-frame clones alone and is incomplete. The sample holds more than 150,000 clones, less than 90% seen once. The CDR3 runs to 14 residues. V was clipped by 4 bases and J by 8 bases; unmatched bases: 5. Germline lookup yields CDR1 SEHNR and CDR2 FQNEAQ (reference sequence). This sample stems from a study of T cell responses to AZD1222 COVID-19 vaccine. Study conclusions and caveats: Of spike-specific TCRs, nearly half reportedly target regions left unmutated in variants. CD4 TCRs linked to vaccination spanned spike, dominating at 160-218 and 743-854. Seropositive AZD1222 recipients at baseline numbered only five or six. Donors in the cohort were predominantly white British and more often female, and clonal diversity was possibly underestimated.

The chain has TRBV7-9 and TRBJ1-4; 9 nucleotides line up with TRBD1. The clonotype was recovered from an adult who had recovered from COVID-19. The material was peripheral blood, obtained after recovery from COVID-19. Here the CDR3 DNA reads TGTGCCAGCAGCTCCAACAGGGGGCAAGAAAAACTGTTTTTT. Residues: CASSSNRGQEKLFF.